This T cell receptor (beta chain) emerged from a study of shared T cell receptors in the human thymus. The table came from immunoSEQ multiplex PCR; TCRdb's copy has only in-frame clones and leaves some out. The table includes 600,000 to 900,000 clones, approximately 85% detected once. The V segment lost 4 bases and the J segment 2 bases; nucleotides outside the gene matches: 3. CDR1 LNHDA and CDR2 SQIVND come from the germline V gene (reference sequence). This CDR3 has 15 amino acids. This clone was found a few times. These data were also filed under a second study, of human thymus T cells. From that study: It looked as if thymic and blood repertoires used V and J genes in a biased way.

Sequencing input: thymocytes. The chain employs TRBV19 and TRBJ1-4, with 8 bases fitting TRBD1. The TCR sequence derives from a girl under three years old with a congenital heart defect. The CDR3 DNA is TGTGCCAGTAGTACCCGGACAGGGACTAATGAAAAACTGTTTTTT. The encoded protein is CASSTRTGTNEKLFF.